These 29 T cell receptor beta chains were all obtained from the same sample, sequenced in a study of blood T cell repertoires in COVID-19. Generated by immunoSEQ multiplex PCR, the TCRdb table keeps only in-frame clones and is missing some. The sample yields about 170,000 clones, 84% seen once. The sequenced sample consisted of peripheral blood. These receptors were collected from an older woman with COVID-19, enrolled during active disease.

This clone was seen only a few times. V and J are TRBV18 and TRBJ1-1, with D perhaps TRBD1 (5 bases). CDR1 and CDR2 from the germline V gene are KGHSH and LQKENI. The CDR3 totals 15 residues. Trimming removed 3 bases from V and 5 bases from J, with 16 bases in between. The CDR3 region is CASSPTVVRGTEAFF. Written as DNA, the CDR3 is TGTGCCAGCTCACCGACAGTCGTTAGGGGTACTGAAGCTTTCTTT. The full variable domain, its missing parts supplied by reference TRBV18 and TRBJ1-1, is NAGVMQNPRHLVRRRGQEARLRCSPMKGHSHVYWYRQLPEEGLKFMVYLQKENIIDESGMPKERFSAEFPKEGPSILRIQQVVRGDSAAYFCASSPTVVRGTEAFFGQGTRLTVV.

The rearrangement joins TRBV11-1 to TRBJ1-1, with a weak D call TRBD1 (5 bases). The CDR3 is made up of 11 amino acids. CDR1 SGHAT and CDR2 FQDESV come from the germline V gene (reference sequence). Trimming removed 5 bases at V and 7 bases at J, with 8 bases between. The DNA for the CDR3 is TGTGCCAGCAGCCCGCAGGGTGAAGCTTTCTTT. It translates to CASSPQGEAFF. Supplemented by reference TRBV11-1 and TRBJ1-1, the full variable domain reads EAEVAQSPRYKITEKSQAVAFWCDPISGHATLYWYRQILGQGPELLVQFQDESVVDDSQLPKDRFSAERLKGVDSTLKIQPAELGDSAMYLCASSPQGEAFFGQGTRLTVV.

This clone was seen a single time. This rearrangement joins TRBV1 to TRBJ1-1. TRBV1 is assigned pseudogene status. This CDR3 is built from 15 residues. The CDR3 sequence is CTSNQVENRNTEAFF. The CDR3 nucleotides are TGCACCAGCAACCAAGTCGAGAATAGGAACACTGAAGCTTTCTTT.

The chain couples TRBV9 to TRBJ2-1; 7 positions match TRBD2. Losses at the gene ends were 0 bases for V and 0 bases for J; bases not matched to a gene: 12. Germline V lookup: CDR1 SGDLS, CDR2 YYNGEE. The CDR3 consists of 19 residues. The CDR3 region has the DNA TGTGCCAGCAGCGTAGATCCGAGCGGGATTCCCCTCTCCTACAATGAGCAGTTCTTC. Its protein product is CASSVDPSGIPLSYNEQFF. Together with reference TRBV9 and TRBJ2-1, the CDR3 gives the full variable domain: DSGVTQTPKHLITATGQRVTLRCSPRSGDLSVYWYQQSLDQGLQFLIQYYNGEERAKGNILERFSAQQFPDLHSELNLSSLELGDSALYFCASSVDPSGIPLSYNEQFFGPGTRLTVL.

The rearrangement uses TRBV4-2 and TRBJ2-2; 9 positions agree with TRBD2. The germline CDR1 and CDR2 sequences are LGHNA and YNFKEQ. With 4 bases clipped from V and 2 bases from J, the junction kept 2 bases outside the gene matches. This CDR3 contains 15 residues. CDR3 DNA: TGTGCCAGCAGCCCGGGACTAGCAAACACCGGGGAGCTGTTTTTT. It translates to CASSPGLANTGELFF.

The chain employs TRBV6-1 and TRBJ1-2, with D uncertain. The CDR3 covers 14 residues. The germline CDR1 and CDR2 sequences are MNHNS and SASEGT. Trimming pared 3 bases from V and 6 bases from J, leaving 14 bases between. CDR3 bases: TGTGCCAGCAGTGAGTTGGAGGTTTCCAATGGCTACACCTTC. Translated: CASSELEVSNGYTF.

Written as DNA, the CDR3 is TGTGCCTGGAGCCTAGGACGGACAGTCAGTGGCTACACCTTC. This translates into CAWSLGRTVSGYTF. V gene TRBV30 combines with J gene TRBJ1-2, with a possible D match to TRBD1 (6 bases). CDR1 and CDR2 from the germline V gene are GTSNPN and SVGIG (reference sequence). CDR3 length: 14 amino acids. Trimming shortened V by 3 bases and J by 7 bases, and 18 bases separated the two germline ends. Drawing the rest from reference TRBV30 and TRBJ1-2, the complete variable domain is SQTIHQWPATLVQPVGSPLSLECTVEGTSNPNLYWYRQAAGRGLQLLFYSVGIGQISSEVPQNLSASRPQDRQFILSSKKLLLSDSGFYLCAWSLGRTVSGYTFGSGTRLTVV.

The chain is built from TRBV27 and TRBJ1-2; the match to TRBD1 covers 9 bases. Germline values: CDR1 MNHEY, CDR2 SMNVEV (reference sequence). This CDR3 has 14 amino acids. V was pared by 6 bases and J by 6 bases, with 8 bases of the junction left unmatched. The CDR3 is CASRPPGQGNGYTF. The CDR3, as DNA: TGTGCCAGCAGGCCTCCGGGACAGGGTAATGGCTACACCTTC.

The CDR3 loop reads CASSVVEHIYNEQFF. Here the CDR3 DNA reads TGTGCCAGCAGCGTAGTCGAACACATTTACAATGAGCAGTTCTTC. The chain couples TRBV9 to TRBJ2-1; D gene uncertain. The CDR3 consists of 15 residues. V was clipped by 0 bases and J by 4 bases, with 11 bases between them. Germline CDR1 and CDR2: SGDLS and YYNGEE. The whole variable domain, remainder taken from reference TRBV9 and TRBJ2-1, is DSGVTQTPKHLITATGQRVTLRCSPRSGDLSVYWYQQSLDQGLQFLIQYYNGEERAKGNILERFSAQQFPDLHSELNLSSLELGDSALYFCASSVVEHIYNEQFFGPGTRLTVL.

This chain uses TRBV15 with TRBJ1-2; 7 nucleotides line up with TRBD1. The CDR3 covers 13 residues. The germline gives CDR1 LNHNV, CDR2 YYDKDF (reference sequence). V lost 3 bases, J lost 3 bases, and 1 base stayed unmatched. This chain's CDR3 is CATSSDRDYGYTF. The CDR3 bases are TGTGCCACCAGCAGCGACAGGGACTATGGCTACACCTTC.

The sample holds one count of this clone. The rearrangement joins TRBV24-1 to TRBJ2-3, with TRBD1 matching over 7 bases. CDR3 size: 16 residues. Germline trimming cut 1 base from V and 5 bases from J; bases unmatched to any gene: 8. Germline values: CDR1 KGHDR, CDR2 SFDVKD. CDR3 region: CATSDFPSGQRDTQYF. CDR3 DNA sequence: TGTGCCACCAGTGATTTCCCCTCGGGACAGCGAGATACGCAGTATTTT.

The CDR3 loop reads CAWSINRDQPQHF. DNA of the CDR3: TGTGCCTGGAGTATAAACAGGGATCAGCCCCAGCATTTT. This sequence joins TRBV30 and TRBJ1-5; the D gene is possibly TRBD1 (6 bases). From germline, CDR1 is GTSNPN and CDR2 SVGIG (reference sequence). The V end was cut by 2 bases, the J end by 5 bases, with 10 bases between. The CDR3 spans 13 residues.

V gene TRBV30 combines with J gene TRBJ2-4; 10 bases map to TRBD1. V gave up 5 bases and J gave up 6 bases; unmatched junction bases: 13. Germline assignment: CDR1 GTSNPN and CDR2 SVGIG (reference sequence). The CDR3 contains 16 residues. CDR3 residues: CAWPKLGQGGRNIQYF. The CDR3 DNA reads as TGTGCCTGGCCTAAACTCGGACAGGGGGGGAGAAACATTCAGTACTTC.

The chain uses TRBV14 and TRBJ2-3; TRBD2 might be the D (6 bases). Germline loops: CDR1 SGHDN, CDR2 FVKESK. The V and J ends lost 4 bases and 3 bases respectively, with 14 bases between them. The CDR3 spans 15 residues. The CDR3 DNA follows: TGTGCCAGCAGCCTAGGGGACTCCAGGACAGATACGCAGTATTTT. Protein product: CASSLGDSRTDTQYF.

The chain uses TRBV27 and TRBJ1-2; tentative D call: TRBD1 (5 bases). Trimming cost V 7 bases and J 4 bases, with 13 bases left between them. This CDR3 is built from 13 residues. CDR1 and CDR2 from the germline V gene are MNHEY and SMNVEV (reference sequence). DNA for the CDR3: TGTGCCAGCAAGCTCGGGACTACCTATGGCTACACCTTC. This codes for CASKLGTTYGYTF.

The CDR3 coding sequence is TGTGCCAGCAGCTTATTCCTAGGACTAGATAACAATGAGCAGTTCTTC. This encodes CASSLFLGLDNNEQFF. The J gene is TRBJ2-1, the V gene TRBV5-8; 7 nucleotides align to TRBD2. The CDR3 covers 16 residues. Germline lookup yields CDR1 SGHTS and CDR2 YDEGEE. V shed 2 bases and J 5 bases; nucleotides not matched to a gene: 10.

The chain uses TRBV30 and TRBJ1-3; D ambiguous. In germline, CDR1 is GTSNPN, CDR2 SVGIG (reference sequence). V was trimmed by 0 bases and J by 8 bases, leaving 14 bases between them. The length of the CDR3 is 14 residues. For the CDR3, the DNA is TGTGCCTGGAGTGTCAGTACCCAAGCGGACACCATATATTTT. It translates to CAWSVSTQADTIYF.

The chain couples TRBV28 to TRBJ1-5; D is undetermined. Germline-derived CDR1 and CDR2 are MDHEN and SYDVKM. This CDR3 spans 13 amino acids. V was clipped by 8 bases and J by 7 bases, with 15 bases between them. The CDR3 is CASGGGLGQPQHF. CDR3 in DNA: TGTGCCAGCGGCGGAGGGCTTGGACAGCCCCAGCATTTT.

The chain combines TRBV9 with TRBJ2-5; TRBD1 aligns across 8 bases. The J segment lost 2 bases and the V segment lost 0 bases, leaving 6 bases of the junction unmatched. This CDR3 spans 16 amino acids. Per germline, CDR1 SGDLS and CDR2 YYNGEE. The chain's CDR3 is CASSVGGDRRQETQYF. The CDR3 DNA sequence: TGTGCCAGCAGCGTAGGCGGGGACAGGAGACAAGAGACCCAGTACTTC.

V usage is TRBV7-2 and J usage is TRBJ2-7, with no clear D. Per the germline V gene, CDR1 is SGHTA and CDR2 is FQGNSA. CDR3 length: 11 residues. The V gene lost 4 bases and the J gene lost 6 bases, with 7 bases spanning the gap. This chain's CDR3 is CASSSFSEQYF. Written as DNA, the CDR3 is TGTGCCAGCAGCTCCTTCTCCGAGCAGTACTTC.

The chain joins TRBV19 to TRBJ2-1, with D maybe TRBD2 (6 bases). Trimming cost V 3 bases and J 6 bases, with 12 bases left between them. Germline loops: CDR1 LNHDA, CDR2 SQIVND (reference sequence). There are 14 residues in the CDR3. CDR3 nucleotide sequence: TGTGCCAGTAGTATCCCCGGGACTTTCAATGAGCAGTTCTTC. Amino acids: CASSIPGTFNEQFF.

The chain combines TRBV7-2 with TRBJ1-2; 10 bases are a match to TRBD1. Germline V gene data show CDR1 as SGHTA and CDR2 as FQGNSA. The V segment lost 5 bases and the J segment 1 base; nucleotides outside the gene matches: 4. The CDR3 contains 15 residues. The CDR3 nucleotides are TGTGCCAGCAGCCAAAGGACAGGGGGTAACTATGGCTACACCTTC. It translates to CASSQRTGGNYGYTF.

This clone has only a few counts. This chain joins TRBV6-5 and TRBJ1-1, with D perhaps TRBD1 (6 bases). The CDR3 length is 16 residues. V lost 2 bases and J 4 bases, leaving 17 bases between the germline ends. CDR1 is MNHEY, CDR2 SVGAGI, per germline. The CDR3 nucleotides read TGTGCCAGCAGTTACCGGGCAGGGGTAATGCGCACTGAAGCTTTCTTT. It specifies CASSYRAGVMRTEAFF.

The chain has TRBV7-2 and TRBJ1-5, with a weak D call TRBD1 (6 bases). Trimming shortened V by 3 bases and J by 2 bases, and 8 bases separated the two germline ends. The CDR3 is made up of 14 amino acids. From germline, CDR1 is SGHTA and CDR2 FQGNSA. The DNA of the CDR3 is TGTGCCAGCAGCTTCCGGACAGGCAATCAGCCCCAGCATTTT. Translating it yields CASSFRTGNQPQHF.

The CDR3, as DNA: TGCGCCAGCAGCCAATACCGGGACAGGGGGCCCTATGGCTACACCTTC. Translating it yields CASSQYRDRGPYGYTF. This chain connects TRBV5-1 to TRBJ1-2; TRBD1 matches at 12 bases. Germline values: CDR1 SGHRS, CDR2 YFSETQ. V shed 4 bases, J shed 4 bases, and the junction held 8 bases outside the gene matches. This CDR3 is built from 16 residues. Combining the CDR3 with reference TRBV5-1 and TRBJ1-2 gives the whole variable domain KAGVTQTPRYLIKTRGQQVTLSCSPISGHRSVSWYQQTPGQGLQFLFEYFSETQRNKGNFPGRFSGRQFSNSRSEMNVSTLELGDSALYLCASSQYRDRGPYGYTFGSGTRLTVV.

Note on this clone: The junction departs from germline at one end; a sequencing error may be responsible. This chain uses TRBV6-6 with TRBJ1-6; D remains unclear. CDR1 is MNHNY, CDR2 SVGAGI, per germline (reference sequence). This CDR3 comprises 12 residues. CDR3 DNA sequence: TGTGCCAGCAGTGCCTCTAGTTCAGCCCTCCACTTT. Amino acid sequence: CASSASSSALHF.

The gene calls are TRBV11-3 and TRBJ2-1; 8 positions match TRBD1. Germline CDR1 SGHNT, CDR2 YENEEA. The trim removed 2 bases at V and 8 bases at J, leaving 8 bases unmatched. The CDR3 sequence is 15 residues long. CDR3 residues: CASSLTGQASDEQFF. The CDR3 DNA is TGTGCCAGCAGCTTAACGGGACAGGCGTCCGATGAGCAGTTCTTC.

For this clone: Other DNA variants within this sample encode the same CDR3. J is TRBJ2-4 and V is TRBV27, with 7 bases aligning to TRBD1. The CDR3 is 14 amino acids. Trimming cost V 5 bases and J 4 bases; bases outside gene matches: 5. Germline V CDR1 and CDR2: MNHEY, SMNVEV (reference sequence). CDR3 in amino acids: CASSPDRVKNIQYF. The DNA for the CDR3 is TGTGCCAGCAGTCCAGACAGGGTGAAAAACATTCAGTACTTC.

The CDR3 coding sequence is TGTGCCAGCAGTAACCCGGGGACAGGGAACACTGAAGCTTTCTTT. It specifies CASSNPGTGNTEAFF. This sequence joins TRBV2 and TRBJ1-1, with 8 nucleotides matching TRBD1. The CDR3 loop spans 15 amino acids. Germline V gene data show CDR1 as SNHLY and CDR2 as FYNNEI. The V and J ends lost 5 bases and 1 base, in that order; junction bases with no gene match: 6.